Below are 18 T cell receptor beta chains sequenced from a single sample in a study of regulatory T cells in long-lasting Graves disease. Time point here: persistent/refractory GD, antithyroid drugs over 5 years with positive TRAb. RNA from PBMCs was the source of the TCR library. Arm-PCR of CDR3 regions with iRepertoire HTBI primers generated TCR beta libraries. TCRdb independently ran MiXCR on the multiplex PCR reads; one entry per CDR3 protein. The sample carries some 430,000 distinct CDR3 sequences, under 25% recorded once. Here the sequenced sample was peripheral blood mononuclear cells (PBMCs), taken when the disease was refractory, from a patient treated with antithyroid drugs. The origin of the receptors is a female donor with Graves disease.

This clonotype was observed a few times. The chain recombines TRBV5-1 with TRBJ2-5; D is ambiguous. This CDR3 comprises 15 residues. V was trimmed by 0 bases and J by 5 bases, leaving 14 bases between them. Germline loops: CDR1 SGHRS, CDR2 YFSETQ. DNA of the CDR3: TGCGCCAGCAGCTTGGATACCCCAATAGTCGAGACCCAGTACTTC. Residues: CASSLDTPIVETQYF.

This clonotype was counted at least ten times. This chain uses TRBV20-1 with TRBJ1-6; 10 nucleotides agree with TRBD1. The CDR3 contains 15 residues. In germline, CDR1 is DFQATT, CDR2 SNEGSKA (reference sequence). V shed 5 bases and J 9 bases; nucleotides not matched to a gene: 10. CDR3 in DNA: TGCAGTGCTGAGCGGACAGGGGGGGACGTTTCACCCCTCCACTTT. Protein: CSAERTGGDVSPLHF.

Many counts were recorded for this clonotype. The chain is built from TRBV11-2 and TRBJ2-5; 7 bases map to TRBD1. Germline lookup yields CDR1 SGHAT and CDR2 FQNNGV. This CDR3 contains 15 residues. The V gene end was trimmed by 3 bases and the J gene end by 2 bases; junction bases not matched to a gene: 6. The CDR3 reads CASSLQPGQQETQYF. Written as DNA, the CDR3 is TGTGCCAGCAGCTTGCAACCGGGACAGCAAGAGACCCAGTACTTC.

This clonotype was recorded a few times. This chain uses TRBV24-1 with TRBJ1-5; 7 bases align to TRBD1. Trimming at V came to 8 bases and at J to 0 bases, leaving 9 bases not matched to a gene. The V gene's germline CDR1 is KGHDR and CDR2 SFDVKD. There are 16 residues in the CDR3. The CDR3 DNA reads TGTGCCACCAAAGCGTCAGGGACAGATAGCAATCAGCCCCAGCATTTT. Amino acids: CATKASGTDSNQPQHF.

This chain connects TRBV12-3 or TRBV12-4 to TRBJ2-1; D uncertain. The CDR3 is 12 residues long. Trimming shortened V by 0 bases and J by 8 bases, and 5 bases separated the two germline ends. The CDR3: CASSLAGHEQFF. The CDR3 DNA reads TGTGCCAGCAGTTTAGCAGGGCATGAGCAGTTCTTC.

In this sample, this clonotype turned up many times. The chain couples TRBV12-3 or TRBV12-4 to TRBJ2-5, with 8 bases fitting TRBD1. The CDR3 is 16 amino acids. J gave up 4 bases and V 5 bases, and 12 bases lay outside the gene matches. CDR3 DNA: TGTGCCAGCAGTCTCGGGACAGGCCGTCTCCCAGAGACCCAGTACTTC. Its translation: CASSLGTGRLPETQYF.

The gene calls are TRBV19 and TRBJ2-2; TRBD2 agrees at 16 bases. Germline V CDR1 and CDR2: LNHDA, SQIVND (reference sequence). Trimming cost V 5 bases and J 6 bases; bases outside gene matches: 21. The CDR3 runs to 22 residues. The CDR3 region is CASSRPRPGLAGGQRKAGELFF. The CDR3 DNA follows: TGTGCCAGTAGTCGCCCACGACCGGGACTAGCGGGAGGGCAACGAAAGGCCGGGGAGCTGTTTTTT.

The sample holds one count of this clonotype. V and J are TRBV29-1 and TRBJ2-7, with a weak D call TRBD2 (7 bases). Germline values: CDR1 SQVTM, CDR2 ANQGSEA. V shed 6 bases and J shed 2 bases, with 14 bases lying between them. The CDR3 loop spans 13 amino acids. CDR3: CSVKGGEPYEQYF. The CDR3, as DNA: TGCAGCGTCAAAGGGGGGGAACCCTACGAGCAGTACTTC.

The rearrangement joins TRBV6-1 to TRBJ2-1, with TRBD2 matching 10 bases. V shed 4 bases, J shed 2 bases, and the junction held 5 bases outside the gene matches. CDR3 size: 16 residues. In germline, CDR1 is MNHNS, CDR2 SASEGT. The CDR3 coding sequence is TGTGCCAGCAGTGCCATGAGCGGGGGGGCCTACAATGAGCAGTTCTTC. Encoded protein: CASSAMSGGAYNEQFF.

The chain couples TRBV20-1 to TRBJ1-2; 7 nucleotides agree with TRBD1. The CDR3 extends over 13 amino acids. Germline values: CDR1 DFQATT, CDR2 SNEGSKA (reference sequence). V lost 2 bases to trimming and J lost 7 bases; unmatched junction nucleotides: 7. CDR3 protein: CSARRDRVGGYTF. CDR3 DNA: TGCAGTGCTAGACGAGACAGGGTGGGTGGCTACACCTTC.

The genes are TRBV29-1 and TRBJ1-6, with no clear D. CDR3 length: 17 amino acids. V was cut by 3 bases and J by 0 bases, with 15 bases left in between. Per the germline V gene, CDR1 is SQVTM and CDR2 is ANQGSEA. The CDR3 spells CSVESGNPSSYNSPLHF. The CDR3 DNA follows: TGCAGCGTTGAGTCAGGCAATCCGAGCTCCTATAATTCACCCCTCCACTTT. The variable domain in full, with the rest retrieved from reference TRBV29-1 and TRBJ1-6, is SAVISQKPSRDICQRGTSLTIQCQVDSQVTMMFWYRQQPGQSLTLIATANQGSEATYESGFVIDKFPISRPNLTFSTLTVSNMSPEDSSIYLCSVESGNPSSYNSPLHFGNGTRLTVT.

On this clonotype: It may be a read error: a sequence one base away is much more abundant. V and J are TRBV6-1 and TRBJ2-7; D not resolved. The CDR3 has 10 amino acids. Trimming removed 8 bases from V and 6 bases from J, with 8 bases in between. Germline CDR1 reads MNHNS; CDR2 reads SASEGT. CDR3 in amino acids: CASGSGEQYF. Written as DNA, the CDR3 is TGTGCCAGCGGGTCTGGCGAGCAGTACTTC.

Turning to this clonotype: The CDR3 carries no conserved terminal phenylalanine or tryptophan, so it likely arises from a read error. The chain uses TRBV30 and TRBJ1-1; D remains unclear. The CDR3 spans 13 residues. Germline assignment: CDR1 GTSNPN and CDR2 SVGIG (reference sequence). V dropped 0 bases and J dropped 1 base, with 6 bases sitting between them. Here the CDR3 reads CAWSVLQNTEAFS. CDR3 bases: TGTGCCTGGAGTGTACTCCAGAACACTGAAGCTTTCTCT.

J is TRBJ2-3 and V is TRBV24-1; D gene ambiguous. V lost 3 bases, J lost 6 bases, and 21 bases lay in between. Germline V gives CDR1 KGHDR, CDR2 SFDVKD. The CDR3 runs 17 residues. CDR3 bases: TGTGCCACCAGTGATCCCCTCAGTTTGAGGTTTGCGGATACGCAGTATTTT. Its translation: CATSDPLSLRFADTQYF.

This clonotype was seen ten or more times. The chain has TRBV28 and TRBJ2-1; D gene unclear. Germline assignment: CDR1 MDHEN and CDR2 SYDVKM. V gave up 2 bases and J gave up 0 bases, with 8 bases separating them. The CDR3 contains 15 residues. The CDR3 nucleotides read TGTGCCAGCAGTTTAGGGTCGAGCTCCTACAATGAGCAGTTCTTC. Its protein is CASSLGSSSYNEQFF.

The chain couples TRBV6-2 or TRBV6-3 to TRBJ2-5, with D hard to call. Germline CDR1 is MNHEY and CDR2 is SVGEGT. The CDR3 is made up of 15 amino acids. Trimming removed 5 bases from V and 4 bases from J, with 17 bases in between. The CDR3 DNA reads as TGTGCCAGCAGTGGAGCAGAACCAAGTGGAGAGACCCAGTACTTC. Translated: CASSGAEPSGETQYF.

This clonotype has at least ten counts. The rearrangement uses TRBV2 and TRBJ1-1; no definite D call. CDR1 and CDR2 from the germline V gene are SNHLY and FYNNEI. The CDR3 runs 13 residues. V lost 7 bases and J 0 bases, leaving 9 bases between the germline ends. CDR3 nucleotides: TGTGCCAGCAAATGGGAGGTGAACACTGAAGCTTTCTTT. This encodes CASKWEVNTEAFF.

This clonotype was counted at least ten times. V gene TRBV27 combines with J gene TRBJ2-7; 8 nucleotides match TRBD2. This CDR3 comprises 18 residues. V lost 4 bases, J lost 7 bases, and 21 bases stayed unmatched. Germline CDR1 is MNHEY and CDR2 is SMNVEV (reference sequence). CDR3 sequence reads: CASSYLQGTIAGLGEQYF. The CDR3 DNA sequence: TGTGCCAGCAGTTATCTCCAGGGGACCATAGCGGGACTAGGGGAGCAGTACTTC.